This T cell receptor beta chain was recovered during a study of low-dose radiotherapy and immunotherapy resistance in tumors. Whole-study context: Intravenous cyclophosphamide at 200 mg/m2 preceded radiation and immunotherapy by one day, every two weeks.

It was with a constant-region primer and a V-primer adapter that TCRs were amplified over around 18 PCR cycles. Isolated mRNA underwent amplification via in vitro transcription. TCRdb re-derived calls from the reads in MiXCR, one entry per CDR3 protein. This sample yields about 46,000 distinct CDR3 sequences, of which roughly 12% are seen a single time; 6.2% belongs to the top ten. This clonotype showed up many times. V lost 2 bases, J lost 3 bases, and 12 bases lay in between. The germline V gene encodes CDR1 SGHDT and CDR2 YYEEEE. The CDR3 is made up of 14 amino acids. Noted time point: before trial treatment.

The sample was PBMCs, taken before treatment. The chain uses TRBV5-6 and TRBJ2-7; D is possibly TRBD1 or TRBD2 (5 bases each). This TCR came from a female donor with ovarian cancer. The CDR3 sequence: CASSLLGVLYEQYF. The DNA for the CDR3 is TGTGCCAGCAGCTTACTAGGGGTCCTCTACGAGCAGTACTTC.